Listed here are 3 T cell receptor beta chains from one sample, sequenced in a study of Ad26.COV2.S vaccination and SARS-CoV-2 variants. The treatment here: some 20 received Ad26.COV2.S at low or high dose, single or two shots; a few received placebo; per-sample allocation not given. On day 63 after the first injection, vaccine and placebo recipients gave samples. The assay was immunoSEQ multiplex PCR, and TCRdb's table has in-frame clones only and misses some. Among some 340,000 clones listed, about 86% were seen once. The input for sequencing was peripheral blood, taken in a trial of Ad26.COV2.S vaccine versus placebo. The receptor set was obtained from a person aged 18-65 years who received the Ad26.COV2.S COVID-19 vaccine or a placebo.

The chain recombines TRBV3-1 (or the pseudogene TRBV3-2) with TRBJ1-4, with no clear D. V lost 3 bases and J 0 bases, leaving 8 bases between the germline ends. Per the germline V gene, CDR1 is LGHDT and CDR2 is YNNKEL (reference sequence). CDR3 size: 15 residues. CDR3 sequence (DNA): TGTGCCAGCAGCCAGTCTTACGCAACTAATGAAAAACTGTTTTTT. Translation: CASSQSYATNEKLFF.

The V and J genes are TRBV15 and TRBJ1-1; 10 bases agree with TRBD1. Trimming cost V 3 bases and J 8 bases; bases outside gene matches: 9. Germline loops: CDR1 LNHNV, CDR2 YYDKDF (reference sequence). This CDR3 region has 15 residues. CDR3 region: CATSSPGTGVLEAFF. The CDR3, as DNA: TGTGCCACCAGCAGCCCCGGGACAGGGGTCCTAGAAGCTTTCTTT. Together with reference TRBV15 and TRBJ1-1, the CDR3 gives the full variable domain: DAMVIQNPRYQVTQFGKPVTLSCSQTLNHNVMYWYQQKSSQAPKLLFHYYDKDFNNEADTPDNFQSRRPNTSFCFLDIRSPGLGDTAMYLCATSSPGTGVLEAFFGQGTRLTVV.

This chain joins TRBV18 and TRBJ2-1, with 10 bases matching TRBD2. This CDR3 is built from 16 residues. V shed 4 bases, J shed 8 bases, and the junction held 11 bases outside the gene matches. Germline V CDR1 and CDR2: KGHSH, LQKENI. The CDR3 bases are TGTGCCAGCTCACAACTGTTACTAGCGGGGAAGGATGAGCAGTTCTTC. Translation gives CASSQLLLAGKDEQFF.